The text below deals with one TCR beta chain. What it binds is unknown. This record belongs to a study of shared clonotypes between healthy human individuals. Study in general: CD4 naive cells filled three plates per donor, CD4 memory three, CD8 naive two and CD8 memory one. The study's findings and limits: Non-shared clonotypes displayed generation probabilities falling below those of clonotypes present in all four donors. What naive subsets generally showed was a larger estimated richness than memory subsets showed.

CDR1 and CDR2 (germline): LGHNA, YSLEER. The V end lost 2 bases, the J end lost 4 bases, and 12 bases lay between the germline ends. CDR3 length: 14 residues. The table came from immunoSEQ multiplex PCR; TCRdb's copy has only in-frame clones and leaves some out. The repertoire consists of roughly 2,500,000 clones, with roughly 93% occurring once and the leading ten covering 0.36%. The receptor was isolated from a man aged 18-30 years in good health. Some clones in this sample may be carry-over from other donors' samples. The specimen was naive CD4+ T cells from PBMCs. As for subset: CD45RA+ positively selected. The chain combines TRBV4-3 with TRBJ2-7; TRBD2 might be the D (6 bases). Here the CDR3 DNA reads TGCGCCAGCAGCCAACAACGACTAGTATACGAGCAGTACTTC. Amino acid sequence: CASSQQRLVYEQYF.